A selection of T cell receptor beta chains follows, all from one sample in a study of patients and donors after allogeneic stem cell transplantation. TCRdb processed the RT-PCR reads anew with MiXCR; each CDR3 protein has one entry. The sample includes 150,000 to 200,000 distinct CDR3 sequences, roughly two fifths of them seen just once. What was sequenced was blood, either unsorted or a sorted T cell fraction (not recorded which). These receptors were obtained from a human donor who was either an allogeneic HSCT recipient or a stem cell or donor lymphocyte infusion donor (not recorded which). It is not recorded whose cells these are; they may come from a transplant donor. Each CDR3 is given with its conserved first and last residue. D genes are given only for firm matches. For some rows the clone size is stated as once, few or many, or as a class when expanded; others skip it.

D gene,V gene,clone size,J gene,CDR3 DNA,CDR3 protein
.,TRBV12-3/TRBV12-4,few,TRBJ1-1,TGTGCCAGCAGTTTAATAGTGAACACTGAAGCTTTCTTT,CASSLIVNTEAFF
TRBD1,TRBV5-6,few,TRBJ1-2,TGTGCCAGCAGCTTGGAGGGTCCCAGGGGGCCGTCTTATGGCTACACCTTC,CASSLEGPRGPSYGYTF
.,TRBV15,.,TRBJ2-1,TGTGCCACCGGGAGTAATGAGCAGTTCTTC,CATGSNEQFF
.,TRBV7-2,.,TRBJ1-2,TGTGCCAGCAGCTTAAGCGGTGGATCCTATGGCTACACCTTC,CASSLSGGSYGYTF
.,TRBV6-5,few,TRBJ2-7,TGTGCCAGCAGTTCGAGGTCCGGGGCAGGGGAGCAGTACTTC,CASSSRSGAGEQYF
.,TRBV5-1,.,TRBJ1-2,TGCGCCAGCAGCTTGGGGGAGTCGGAGGGCTACACCTTC,CASSLGESEGYTF
TRBD2,TRBV10-3,.,TRBJ2-7,TGTGCCACCAACCTAGCGGGAGAAGGCGAGCAGTACTTC,CATNLAGEGEQYF
.,TRBV10-3,.,TRBJ1-2,TGTGCCATCAGTGAGCGGTCAGCACTTAACTATGGCTACACCTTC,CAISERSALNYGYTF
TRBD1,TRBV29-1,.,TRBJ2-7,TGCAGCGTCGGATCGACAGGGCCCTACGAGCAGTACTTC,CSVGSTGPYEQYF
TRBD1,TRBV5-1,few,TRBJ1-2,TGCGCCAGCAGCTTGGCCTACCGGGACAGGGGGGAGACGAACTATGGCTACACCTTC,CASSLAYRDRGETNYGYTF
.,TRBV5-6,few,TRBJ1-5,TGTGCCAGCAGCTCCTACTTCTCCCCTCAGCCCCAGCATTTT,CASSSYFSPQPQHF
.,TRBV27,few,TRBJ1-1,TGTGCCAGCAGTTCAAGACTAAACACTGAAGCTTTCTTT,CASSSRLNTEAFF
TRBD1,TRBV27,.,TRBJ2-2,TGTGCCAGCAGTTTATCCGGGACAGGGCGTCACGGGGAGCTGTTTTTT,CASSLSGTGRHGELFF
.,TRBV25-1,once,TRBJ2-1,TGTGCCAGCATGTGGGACGGAATCAATGAGCAGTTCTTC,CASMWDGINEQFF
TRBD2,TRBV4-1,few,TRBJ2-7,TGCGCCAGCAGCCAAGGACTAGCGGACGCCTACGAGCAGTACTTC,CASSQGLADAYEQYF
.,TRBV12-3/TRBV12-4,.,TRBJ1-1,TGTGCCAGCAGTTCTTCAGAGAACACTGAAGCTTTCTTT,CASSSSENTEAFF